This passage covers 5 T cell receptor beta chains from one sample sequenced in a study of graft-versus-host responses after intestinal transplantation (dated by TCRdb to 2020 to 2023). The method was the immunoSEQ multiplex PCR assay. The table comes from immuneACCESS by way of TCRdb, which keeps in-frame sequences with V and J called. Part of the clones is missing from these tables; in studies checked, under half for an unresolved V gene and the rest for unknown reasons. The sample table holds around 31,000 clones, of which roughly 83% were seen once. The ten top clones hold approximately 20% of the sample. No antigen has been identified for these receptors. The sample's time point label is to be understood as: cells obtained before transplantation from donor or recipient. The sequencing used unstimulated CD8+ T cells sorted from spleen or lymph node cells, collected before intestinal transplant. Every receptor here comes from a human donor who received an intestinal transplant.

The chain recombines TRBV4-1 with TRBJ2-1; D remains unclear. The germline gives CDR1 MGHRA, CDR2 YSYEKL. This CDR3 has 13 amino acids. Trimming took 5 bases from V and 9 from J, leaving 14 bases between them. The CDR3 is CASSDLRRSEQFF. The CDR3, as DNA: TGCGCCAGCAGCGATTTACGGCGGAGTGAGCAGTTCTTC.

V is TRBV11-2 and J is TRBJ2-1; no firm D call. V was trimmed by 0 bases and J by 4 bases, leaving 7 bases between them. The CDR3 consists of 14 residues. Germline-derived CDR1 and CDR2 are SGHAT and FQNNGV. The CDR3 is CASSLDDKYNEQFF. The CDR3 DNA is TGTGCCAGCAGCTTAGATGACAAATACAATGAGCAGTTCTTC.

The V call is TRBV7-6, the J call TRBJ2-3; D possibly corresponds to TRBD1 (5 bases). The germline V gene has CDR1 SGHVS and CDR2 FNYEAQ. Trimming took 2 bases from V and 2 from J, leaving 8 bases between them. CDR3 length equals 14 residues. CDR3: CASSLLGHTDTQYF. CDR3 bases: TGTGCCAGCAGCTTACTGGGGCACACAGATACGCAGTATTTT.

The chain carries TRBV7-9 and TRBJ2-7; TRBD2 matches 8 bases. Germline V gene sequence: CDR1 SEHNR, CDR2 FQNEAQ (reference sequence). CDR3 size: 15 residues. Trimming at V came to 1 base and at J to 4 bases, leaving 6 bases not matched to a gene. Written as DNA, the CDR3 is TGTGCCAGCAGCTTAGGGCCGGGACTAGAATACGAGCAGTACTTC. Translating it yields CASSLGPGLEYEQYF.

V gene TRBV28 combines with J gene TRBJ1-5; D ambiguous. Germline loops: CDR1 MDHEN, CDR2 SYDVKM. The CDR3 length is 15 residues. V was pared by 3 bases and J by 1 base, with 10 bases between. This chain's CDR3 is CASSFLGGSNQPQHF. CDR3 nucleotides: TGTGCCAGCAGTTTTTTGGGAGGGAGCAATCAGCCCCAGCATTTT.